A selection of T cell receptor beta chains follows, all from one sample in a study of blood T cell repertoires in COVID-19. Profiled with immunoSEQ multiplex PCR; TCRdb holds only in-frame clones, not every one. The sample contains roughly 250,000 clones, 85% of which appear only once. Material: peripheral blood. These TCRs come from a woman aged 55-69 years with active or convalescent COVID-19. The CDR3 runs from the conserved cysteine through the conserved F or W. The D gene is left open where the match is weak. Rows may omit the clone size; those that give it use once, few, many or a size class.

>TRBJ1-5|.|TRBV4-2|.
CASSQGATQPQHF
>TRBJ2-1|TRBD2|TRBV11-2|.
CASSGLAANLTYNEQFF
>TRBJ2-5|.|TRBV10-3|.
CAISESPSQETQYF
>TRBJ1-3|.|TRBV7-9|once
CASSFGGSGNTIYF
>TRBJ1-3|.|TRBV7-2|.
CASSLSVSGNTIYF
>TRBJ2-5|.|TRBV2|.
CASSTSRVQETQYF
>TRBJ1-5|.|TRBV19|.
CASSLAASNQPQHF
>TRBJ1-6|TRBD1|TRBV5-4|few
CASSLGTGDGSPLHF
>TRBJ1-2|TRBD1|TRBV19|.
CASSIAGQGIDYGYTF
>TRBJ2-7|.|TRBV6-6|.
CASSWGGDTYEQYF
>TRBJ1-1|.|TRBV20-1|.
CSFRVNTEAFF
>TRBJ1-1|.|TRBV21-1|once
CASSHSKAQDMNTEAFF
>TRBJ2-2|.|TRBV28|once
CASNTPGLPLTGLNGELFF
>TRBJ2-3|TRBD2|TRBV2|.
CASSEWVLAGTDTQYF
>TRBJ2-7|TRBD1|TRBV27|.
CASSSRAGTGFGLRYEQYF
>TRBJ1-2|.|TRBV19|.
CASTAFGRAGYTF
>TRBJ2-3|.|TRBV9|.
CASSVVLATDTQYF
>TRBJ2-3|TRBD1|TRBV11-3|.
CASSSRQGRSDTQYF
>TRBJ2-7|TRBD2|TRBV7-2|.
CASSHNSGSGVEQYF
>TRBJ2-3|TRBD2|TRBV4-1|.
CASSQAVAGGPDTQYF
>TRBJ1-5|TRBD1|TRBV6-6|.
CASSGEQGPNQPQHF
>TRBJ1-5|TRBD1|TRBV19|.
CASKGQTPFNQPQHF
>TRBJ2-1|.|TRBV27|.
CASSFGTEGDEQFF
>TRBJ1-6|.|TRBV5-1|.
CASSLTGPYNSPLHF